Listed here are 9 T cell receptor beta chains from one sample, sequenced in a study of blood T cells in healthy people across ages. A second PCR of roughly 7 to 11 cycles used a sample-barcoded 5' primer and a J-beta primer mix. TCRdb independently ran MiXCR on the 5' RACE reads; one entry per CDR3 protein. Found here are under 1,100,000 distinct CDR3 sequences, 25% of them singletons; the top ten hold around 0.75%. This sample also belongs to another study, concerning T cells of mothers and their children.

The sequencing input was blood. All receptors come from a girl aged 2 to 10 in good health.

This chain links TRBV19 with TRBJ2-7; possible D gene TRBD2, 5 bases. The CDR3 is 13 residues long. Per the germline V gene, CDR1 is LNHDA and CDR2 is SQIVND (reference sequence). V was pared by 5 bases and J by 4 bases, with 12 bases between. CDR3 coding DNA: TGTGCCAGTAGTTCGGTTAGAGGGTACGAGCAGTACTTC. The encoded protein is CASSSVRGYEQYF.

This clonotype was seen a few times. This sequence joins TRBV29-1 and TRBJ1-1, with no clear D. The length of the CDR3 is 12 residues. Germline values: CDR1 SQVTM, CDR2 ANQGSEA. V was pared by 1 base and J by 6 bases, with 9 bases between. This CDR3 reads CSVEGQVAEAFF. The DNA for the CDR3 is TGCAGCGTTGAAGGTCAGGTAGCTGAAGCTTTCTTT.

This chain joins TRBV4-3 and TRBJ2-1; D not certain. CDR1 LGHNA and CDR2 YSLEER come from the germline V gene. V shed 0 bases and J shed 5 bases, with 11 bases lying between them. There are 15 residues in the CDR3. The CDR3 reads CASSQDFHQNNEQFF. In DNA, the CDR3 is TGCGCCAGCAGCCAAGATTTCCACCAGAACAATGAGCAGTTCTTC.

This clonotype showed up just once. CDR3 sequence reads: CSVEGPGQGSNEQFF. The CDR3 nucleotides are TGCAGCGTTGAAGGCCCGGGACAGGGGAGCAATGAGCAGTTCTTC. The chain uses TRBV29-1 and TRBJ2-1; 10 positions match TRBD1. This CDR3 region has 15 residues. V trimming: 1 base; J trimming: 6 bases; junction bases outside the gene matches: 6. CDR1 and CDR2 (germline): SQVTM, ANQGSEA.

The CDR3 protein is CASSQFGGSYNEQFF. The DNA of the CDR3 is TGTGCCAGCAGCCAATTTGGGGGCTCCTACAATGAGCAGTTCTTC. The gene calls are TRBV3-1 and TRBJ2-1; tentatively, D is TRBD1 or TRBD2 (5 bases each). V lost 2 bases to trimming and J lost 0 bases, with 8 bases between them. Germline CDR1 LGHDT, CDR2 YNNKEL (reference sequence). CDR3 length: 15 residues.

This clonotype was counted only a few times. The gene calls are TRBV9 and TRBJ2-1; 7 nucleotides match TRBD1. With 3 bases clipped from V and 5 bases from J, the junction kept 20 bases outside the gene matches. The CDR3 loop spans 19 amino acids. Germline CDR1 SGDLS, CDR2 YYNGEE. For the CDR3, the DNA is TGTGCCAGCAGCGCTAAGGGGGCAGGGAAGAGAATTACCGACAATGAGCAGTTCTTC. It yields the protein CASSAKGAGKRITDNEQFF.

This clonotype was observed a handful of times. The CDR3 loop reads CASSPPTEQGNEQFF. CDR3 DNA sequence: TGTGCCAGCAGTCCTCCGACCGAACAGGGCAATGAGCAGTTCTTC. V and J are TRBV27 and TRBJ2-1, with D possibly matching TRBD1 (6 bases). From germline, CDR1 is MNHEY and CDR2 SMNVEV (reference sequence). V gave up 5 bases and J gave up 6 bases, with 17 bases separating them. The CDR3 length is 15 residues.

This clonotype was counted only a few times. J is TRBJ2-7 and V is TRBV12-3 or TRBV12-4; D may correspond to TRBD1 or TRBD2 (5 bases each). This CDR3 is 12 amino acids long. Between the trimmed V and J ends, which lost 5 bases and 7 bases, there was a span of 12 bases. CDR3 bases: TGTGCCAGCAGTGGGGACCGGGAAGAGCAGTACTTC. It encodes CASSGDREEQYF.

This sequence joins TRBV7-2 and TRBJ2-3; 8 positions match TRBD2. The CDR3 extends over 16 amino acids. Germline CDR1 and CDR2: SGHTA and FQGNSA. Trimming at V came to 4 bases and at J to 4 bases, leaving 10 bases not matched to a gene. CDR3 sequence: CASSSQERGLSDTQYF. CDR3 DNA sequence: TGTGCCAGCAGCTCCCAGGAGCGGGGGCTATCAGATACGCAGTATTTT.